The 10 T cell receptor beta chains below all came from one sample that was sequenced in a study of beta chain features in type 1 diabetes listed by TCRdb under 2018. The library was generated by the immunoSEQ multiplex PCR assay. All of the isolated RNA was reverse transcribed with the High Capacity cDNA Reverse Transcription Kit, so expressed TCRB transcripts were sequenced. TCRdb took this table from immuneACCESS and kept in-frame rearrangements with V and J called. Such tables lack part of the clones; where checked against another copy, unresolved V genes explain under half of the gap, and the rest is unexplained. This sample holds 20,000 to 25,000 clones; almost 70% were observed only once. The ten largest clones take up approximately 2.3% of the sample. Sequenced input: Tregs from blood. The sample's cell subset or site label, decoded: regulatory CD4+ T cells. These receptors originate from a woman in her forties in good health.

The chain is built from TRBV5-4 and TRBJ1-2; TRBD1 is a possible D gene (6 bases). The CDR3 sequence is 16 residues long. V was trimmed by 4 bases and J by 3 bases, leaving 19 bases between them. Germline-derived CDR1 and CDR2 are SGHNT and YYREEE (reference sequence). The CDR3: CASSPVQISGDYGYTF. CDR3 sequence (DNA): TGTGCCAGCAGCCCGGTTCAAATATCAGGGGACTATGGCTACACCTTC.

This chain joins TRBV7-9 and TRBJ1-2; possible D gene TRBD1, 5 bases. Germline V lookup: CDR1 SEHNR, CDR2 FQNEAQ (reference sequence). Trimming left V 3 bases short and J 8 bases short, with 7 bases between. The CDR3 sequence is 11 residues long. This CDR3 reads CASSFSGGYTF. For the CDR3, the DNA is TGTGCCAGCAGCTTTTCAGGGGGCTACACCTTC.

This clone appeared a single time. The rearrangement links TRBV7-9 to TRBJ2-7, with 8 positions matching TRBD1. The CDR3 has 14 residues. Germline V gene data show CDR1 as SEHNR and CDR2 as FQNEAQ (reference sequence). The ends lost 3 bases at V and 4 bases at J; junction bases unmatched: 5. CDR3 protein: CASSFTTGAYEQYF. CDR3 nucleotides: TGTGCCAGCAGCTTTACGACAGGGGCGTACGAGCAGTACTTC.

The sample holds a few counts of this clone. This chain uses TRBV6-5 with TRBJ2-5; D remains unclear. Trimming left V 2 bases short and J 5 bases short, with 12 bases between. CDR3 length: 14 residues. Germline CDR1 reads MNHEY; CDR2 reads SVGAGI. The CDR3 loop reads CASSYAALQETQYF. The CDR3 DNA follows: TGTGCCAGCAGTTACGCGGCCCTCCAGGAGACCCAGTACTTC.

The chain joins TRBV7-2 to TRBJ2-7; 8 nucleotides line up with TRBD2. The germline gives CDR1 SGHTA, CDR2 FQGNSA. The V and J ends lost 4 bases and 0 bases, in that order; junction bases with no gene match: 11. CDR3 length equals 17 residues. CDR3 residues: CASSYGGGYRSSYEQYF. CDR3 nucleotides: TGTGCCAGCAGCTACGGGGGGGGGTACAGGAGCTCCTACGAGCAGTACTTC.

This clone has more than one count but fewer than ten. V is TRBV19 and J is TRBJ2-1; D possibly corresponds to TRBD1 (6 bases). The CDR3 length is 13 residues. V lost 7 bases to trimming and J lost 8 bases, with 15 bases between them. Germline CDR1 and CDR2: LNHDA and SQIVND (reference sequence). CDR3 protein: CASKRGSFDEQFF. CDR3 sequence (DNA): TGTGCCAGTAAGAGGGGGAGCTTCGATGAGCAGTTCTTC.

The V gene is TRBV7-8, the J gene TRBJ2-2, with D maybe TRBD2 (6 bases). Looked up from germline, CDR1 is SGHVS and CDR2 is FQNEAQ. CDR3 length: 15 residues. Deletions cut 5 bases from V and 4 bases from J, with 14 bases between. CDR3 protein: CASSPRAGLTGELFF. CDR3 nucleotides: TGTGCCAGCAGCCCTAGGGCGGGACTCACCGGGGAGCTGTTTTTT.

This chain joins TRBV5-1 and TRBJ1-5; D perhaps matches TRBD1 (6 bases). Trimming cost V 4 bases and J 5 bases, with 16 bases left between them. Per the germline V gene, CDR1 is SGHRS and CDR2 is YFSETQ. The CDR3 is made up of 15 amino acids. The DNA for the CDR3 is TGCGCCAGCAGCCCGGGACCAGGGGACCATCAGCCCCAGCATTTT. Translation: CASSPGPGDHQPQHF.

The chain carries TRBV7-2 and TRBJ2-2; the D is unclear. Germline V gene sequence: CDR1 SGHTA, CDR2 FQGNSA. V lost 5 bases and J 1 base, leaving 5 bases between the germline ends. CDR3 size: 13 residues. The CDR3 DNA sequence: TGTGCCAGCAGCCCCCGGAACACCGGGGAGCTGTTTTTT. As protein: CASSPRNTGELFF.

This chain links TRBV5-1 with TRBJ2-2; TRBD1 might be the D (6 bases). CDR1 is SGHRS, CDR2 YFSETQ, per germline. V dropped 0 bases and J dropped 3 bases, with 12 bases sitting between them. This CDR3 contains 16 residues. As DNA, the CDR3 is TGCGCCAGCAGCTTGGTGGCAGGGGTTTACACCGGGGAGCTGTTTTTT. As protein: CASSLVAGVYTGELFF.